This T cell receptor (beta chain) was recorded in a study of T cells in Graves' hyperthyroidism and ophthalmopathy. TCR beta CDR3 regions were amplified from RNA. The HTBI set primed first-round TCR CDR3 RT-PCR. TCRdb reanalysed the multiplex PCR reads using MiXCR and keeps one entry per CDR3 protein. The data hold around 480,000 distinct CDR3 sequences, with about an eighth observed a single time. Researchers barred patients who had uncontrolled infection, other autoimmune disease, pregnancy or lactation. Whole-study results and caveats: It was a median around 6 months before onset that the model predicted ophthalmopathy. Ophthalmopathy was told apart from stable hyperthyroidism by a 13 V-J model.

The CDR3 runs to 17 residues. The V segment lost 0 bases and the J segment 3 bases; nucleotides outside the gene matches: 7. Germline CDR1 reads DFQATT; CDR2 reads SNEGSKA (reference sequence). This clonotype was counted ten times or more. What it binds is not known. Sample: blood. The receptor was derived from a woman under 30 with Graves' hyperthyroidism. The chain couples TRBV20-1 to TRBJ2-1; 11 bases fit TRBD2. The CDR3 reads CSARELAGDFRYNEQFF. As DNA, the CDR3 is TGCAGTGCTAGAGAACTAGCGGGGGACTTCCGCTACAATGAGCAGTTCTTC.